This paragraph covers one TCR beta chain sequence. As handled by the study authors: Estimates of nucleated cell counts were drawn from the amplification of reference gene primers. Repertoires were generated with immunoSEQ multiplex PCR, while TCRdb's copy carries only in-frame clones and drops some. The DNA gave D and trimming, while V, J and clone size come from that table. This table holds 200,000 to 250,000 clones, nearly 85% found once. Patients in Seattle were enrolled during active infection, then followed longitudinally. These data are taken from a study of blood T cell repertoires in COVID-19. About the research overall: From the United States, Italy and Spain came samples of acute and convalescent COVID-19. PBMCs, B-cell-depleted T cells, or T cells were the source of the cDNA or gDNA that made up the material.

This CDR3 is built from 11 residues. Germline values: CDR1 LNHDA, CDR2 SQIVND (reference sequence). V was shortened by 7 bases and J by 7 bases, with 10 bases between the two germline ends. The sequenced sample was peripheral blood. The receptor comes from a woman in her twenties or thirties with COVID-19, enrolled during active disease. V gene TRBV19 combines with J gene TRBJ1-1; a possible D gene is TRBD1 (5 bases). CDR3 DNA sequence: TGTGCCAGTAAGGGGTTTATTGAAGCTTTCTTT. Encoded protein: CASKGFIEAFF.